Below are 24 T cell receptor beta chains sequenced from a single sample in a study of T-cell reconstitution after alpha-beta-depleted transplantation in children. Preparation of the TCRbeta library involved a method that used unique molecular identifiers. TCRdb recomputed calls from the PCR reads with MiXCR, one row per CDR3 protein. The sample gives 500,000 or so distinct CDR3 sequences, more than 9.5% of which show up once; approximately 15% is in the top ten. Sequencing was performed on PBMCs, mostly from graft donor cells, taken 180 days after TCRalphabeta/CD19-depleted stem cell transplant. Receptor source: a female patient younger than 10 who had a stem cell transplant for aplastic anemia, so the T cells may come from the graft donor.

A few counts support this clonotype. This chain connects TRBV24-1 to TRBJ2-3, with D unclear. This CDR3 contains 14 residues. Germline V CDR1 and CDR2: KGHDR, SFDVKD. Trimming left V 3 bases short and J 4 bases short, with 10 bases between. CDR3 nucleotides: TGTGCCACCAGTGATCCCAACCGCGCAGATACGCAGTATTTT. Translating it yields CATSDPNRADTQYF.

This clonotype was recorded at least ten times. The chain employs TRBV5-1 and TRBJ2-3, with TRBD1 matching over 9 bases. CDR1 is SGHRS, CDR2 YFSETQ, per germline. This CDR3 has 16 residues. Trimming took 4 bases from V and 1 from J; bases not matched to a gene: 7. This CDR3 is CASSTTGTGRTDTQYF. DNA of the CDR3: TGCGCCAGCAGCACGACCGGGACAGGGCGCACAGATACGCAGTATTTT.

This chain connects TRBV27 to TRBJ1-1, with 9 bases that match TRBD1. CDR3 size: 14 residues. The V gene's germline CDR1 is MNHEY and CDR2 SMNVEV (reference sequence). Germline trimming cut 6 bases from V and 6 bases from J; bases unmatched to any gene: 8. In DNA, the CDR3 is TGTGCCAGCAGCCCAACAGGGGGCCGAGCTGAAGCTTTCTTT. Translation gives CASSPTGGRAEAFF.

The rearrangement uses TRBV7-2 and TRBJ2-7; D is unclear. This CDR3 is built from 15 residues. In germline, CDR1 is SGHTA, CDR2 FQGNSA. The germline V and J ends were trimmed by 4 bases and 2 bases, with 15 bases remaining between them. The CDR3 DNA follows: TGTGCCAGCAGCTCCTCAAATGTCGGTGCCTACGAGCAGTACGTC. Its translation: CASSSSNVGAYEQYV.

The chain has TRBV10-3 and TRBJ2-5; D is possibly TRBD1 or TRBD2 (6 bases each). The length of the CDR3 is 14 residues. Germline CDR1 ENHRY, CDR2 SYGVKD. Trimming took 8 bases from V and 4 from J, leaving 17 bases between them. The CDR3 is CAIPARGPGETQYF. CDR3 sequence (DNA): TGTGCCATCCCCGCACGGGGGCCGGGAGAGACCCAGTACTTC.

This clonotype was seen ten or more times. The V gene is TRBV5-1, the J gene TRBJ2-7, with D possibly called TRBD1 or TRBD2 (6 bases each). V lost 0 bases and J lost 4, with 11 bases in between. Germline V gene lookup returns CDR1 SGHRS and CDR2 YFSETQ. CDR3 length equals 14 residues. The CDR3 here is CASSLASGAYEQYF. CDR3 sequence (DNA): TGCGCCAGCAGCTTGGCTTCGGGGGCATACGAGCAGTACTTC.

The chain employs TRBV7-2 and TRBJ1-2; D might be TRBD1 (6 bases). Trimming took 7 bases from V and 0 from J, leaving 12 bases between them. Per the germline V gene, CDR1 is SGHTA and CDR2 is FQGNSA. The CDR3 length is 14 residues. CDR3 in DNA: TGTGCCAGCAACGTTGAGGGGGCTAACTATGGCTACACCTTC. Encoded protein: CASNVEGANYGYTF. The full variable domain, completed using reference TRBV7-2 and TRBJ1-2, is GAGVSQSPSNKVTEKGKDVELRCDPISGHTALYWYRQSLGQGLEFLIYFQGNSAPDKSGLPSDRFSAERTGGSVSTLTIQRTQQEDSAVYLCASNVEGANYGYTFGSGTRLTVV.

This clonotype was picked up a small number of times. V is TRBV27 and J is TRBJ1-5, with 10 bases that match TRBD1. Germline V gene sequence: CDR1 MNHEY, CDR2 SMNVEV (reference sequence). The J segment lost 7 bases and the V segment lost 4 bases, leaving 4 bases of the junction unmatched. This CDR3 region has 14 residues. The DNA for the CDR3 is TGTGCCAGCAGTTCTGACAGGGGGCGGCAGCCCCAGCATTTT. Protein: CASSSDRGRQPQHF.

This clonotype was counted only a few times. This chain connects TRBV9 to TRBJ2-1; either TRBD1 or TRBD2 may supply D (5 bases each). Germline V gene sequence: CDR1 SGDLS, CDR2 YYNGEE. Trimming left V 3 bases short and J 2 bases short, with 18 bases between. There are 17 residues in the CDR3. The CDR3 nucleotides are TGTGCCAGCAGCGCATCCGGGGCTACCTCCCCCTACAATGAGCAGTTCTTC. As protein: CASSASGATSPYNEQFF. The full variable domain, rest sourced from reference TRBV9 and TRBJ2-1, is DSGVTQTPKHLITATGQRVTLRCSPRSGDLSVYWYQQSLDQGLQFLIQYYNGEERAKGNILERFSAQQFPDLHSELNLSSLELGDSALYFCASSASGATSPYNEQFFGPGTRLTVL.

This clonotype has more than one count but fewer than ten. J is TRBJ2-3 and V is TRBV11-3; the match to TRBD1 covers 8 bases. The CDR3 is 14 residues long. The germline CDR1 and CDR2 sequences are SGHNT and YENEEA. With V trimmed by 5 bases and J by 3 bases, 4 bases remained unmatched. CDR3 protein: CASSPGQATDTQYF. CDR3 nucleotides: TGTGCCAGCAGCCCGGGACAGGCGACAGATACGCAGTATTTT.

This clonotype was picked up a small number of times. The chain recombines TRBV6-5 with TRBJ2-1, with TRBD2 identical over 7 bases. CDR1 MNHEY and CDR2 SVGAGI come from the germline V gene. The V and J ends lost 0 bases and 5 bases, in that order; junction bases with no gene match: 7. This CDR3 region has 16 residues. CDR3 DNA sequence: TGTGCCAGCAGTTACTCGACATGGGGAGGGAACAATGAGCAGTTCTTC. Encoded protein: CASSYSTWGGNNEQFF.

This clonotype appeared a few times. This chain uses TRBV20-1 with TRBJ2-1; D is uncertain. Deletions cut 3 bases from V and 12 bases from J, with 12 bases between. Per germline, CDR1 DFQATT and CDR2 SNEGSKA (reference sequence). The CDR3 spans 11 residues. The CDR3 protein is CSAREDGPQFF. The CDR3, as DNA: TGCAGTGCTAGGGAAGATGGCCCGCAGTTCTTC.

The CDR3 DNA reads TGTGCCAGCAGCTTAGGCGGGGAGCGGGCGAACACCGGGGAGCTGTTTTTT. Its translation: CASSLGGERANTGELFF. The gene calls are TRBV7-6 and TRBJ2-2; possibly TRBD2 for D (6 bases). The germline gives CDR1 SGHVS, CDR2 FNYEAQ. The CDR3 is 17 residues long. V was trimmed by 1 base and J by 0 bases, leaving 12 bases between them. Full variable domain (remainder filled in from reference TRBV7-6 and TRBJ2-2): GAGVSQSPRYKVTKRGQDVALRCDPISGHVSLYWYRQALGQGPEFLTYFNYEAQQDKSGLPNDRFSAERPEGSISTLTIQRTEQRDSAMYRCASSLGGERANTGELFFGEGSRLTVL.

This clonotype appeared a few times. J is TRBJ2-7 and V is TRBV5-6, with D tentatively TRBD2 (6 bases). Trimming stripped 0 bases from V and 2 bases from J, with 15 bases between. This CDR3 is built from 16 residues. Germline V lookup: CDR1 SGHDT, CDR2 YYEEEE. CDR3 loop: CASSLGGLAIPYEQYF. Here the CDR3 DNA reads TGTGCCAGCAGCTTGGGTGGGCTAGCGATCCCCTACGAGCAGTACTTC.

This clonotype was counted between two and nine times. J is TRBJ1-2 and V is TRBV18; no definite D call. The V end was cut by 3 bases, the J end by 5 bases, with 25 bases between. The CDR3 totals 18 residues. Germline assignment: CDR1 KGHSH and CDR2 LQKENI. CDR3 loop: CASSPPGPSAANSYGYTF. In DNA form, the CDR3 reads TGTGCCAGCTCACCTCCGGGCCCCTCGGCGGCTAACTCGTATGGCTACACCTTC.

This clonotype was seen many times. The chain employs TRBV18 and TRBJ2-7; either TRBD1 or TRBD2 may fit D (5 bases each). The V end was cut by 6 bases, the J end by 9 bases, with 15 bases between. The CDR3 loop spans 12 amino acids. CDR1 is KGHSH and CDR2 is LQKENI in the germline V gene. In DNA form, the CDR3 reads TGTGCCAGCTCCCCCTTTGAGGGGACGCAGTACTTC. Protein product: CASSPFEGTQYF.

This sequence joins TRBV19 and TRBJ2-5, with TRBD2 identical over 12 bases. Germline CDR1 is LNHDA and CDR2 is SQIVND (reference sequence). Trimming cost V 5 bases and J 5 bases; bases outside gene matches: 6. The length of the CDR3 is 15 residues. Here the CDR3 reads CASSSTSGSGETQYF. In nucleotides, the CDR3 is TGTGCCAGTAGTTCGACTAGCGGGAGTGGGGAGACCCAGTACTTC.

This clonotype came up a few times. The V call is TRBV7-8, the J call TRBJ1-2; TRBD1 agrees at 7 bases. The length of the CDR3 is 14 residues. Germline V gene data show CDR1 as SGHVS and CDR2 as FQNEAQ. Losses at the gene ends were 2 bases for V and 5 bases for J; bases not matched to a gene: 5. CDR3 bases: TGTGCCAGCAGCTTACAGGGCAGGGGGTATGGCTACACCTTC. Translating it yields CASSLQGRGYGYTF.

The chain joins TRBV27 to TRBJ2-7, with D possibly being TRBD1 (9 bases). CDR3 length: 17 residues. V was shortened by 6 bases and J by 1 base, with 22 bases between the two germline ends. CDR1 is MNHEY and CDR2 is SMNVEV in the germline V gene (reference sequence). The CDR3 protein is CASSHYGGDRVSYEQYV. Here the CDR3 DNA reads TGTGCCAGCAGCCATTACGGGGGGGACAGGGTATCCTACGAGCAGTACGTC.

This clonotype occurred a few times. J is TRBJ1-1 and V is TRBV3-1; 8 bases map to TRBD1. The CDR3 sequence is 15 residues long. The J segment lost 7 bases and the V segment lost 4 bases, leaving 11 bases of the junction unmatched. The V gene's germline CDR1 is LGHDT and CDR2 YNNKEL (reference sequence). The CDR3 sequence: CASSRLARDRYEAFF. For the CDR3, the DNA is TGTGCCAGCAGCCGGCTCGCCCGGGACAGGTATGAAGCTTTCTTT.

In its sample, this clonotype was seen a few times. The rearrangement uses TRBV5-1 and TRBJ2-1; 7 bases line up with TRBD2. Trimming at V came to 2 bases and at J to 4 bases, leaving 9 bases not matched to a gene. Germline values: CDR1 SGHRS, CDR2 YFSETQ. The CDR3 has 16 residues. In nucleotides, the CDR3 is TGCGCCAGCAGCTTTCCGGCTAGCGGAGCTTACAATGAGCAGTTCTTC. It encodes CASSFPASGAYNEQFF.

This chain links TRBV19 with TRBJ2-3; D is uncertain. V was shortened by 2 bases and J by 6 bases, with 3 bases between the two germline ends. The germline V gene encodes CDR1 LNHDA and CDR2 SQIVND (reference sequence). The CDR3 contains 11 residues. The DNA for the CDR3 is TGTGCCAGTAGTATACGGGATACGCAGTATTTT. It specifies CASSIRDTQYF.

This clonotype was detected only a few times. The CDR3 ends on some other residue instead of the conserved phenylalanine or tryptophan, so this is likely a read error. The chain has TRBV18 and TRBJ2-5; the match to TRBD2 covers 8 bases. The CDR3 runs to 16 residues. V dropped 4 bases and J dropped 2; count of bases not matched to a gene: 9. CDR1 and CDR2 (germline): KGHSH, LQKENI. The DNA of the CDR3 is TGTGCCAGCTCACTACGGATAGCGGGGCTACAAGAGACCCAGTACTAC. Its translation: CASSLRIAGLQETQYY.

This clonotype was counted only a few times. The chain has TRBV25-1 and TRBJ2-1, with D possibly TRBD2 on 6 matching bases. The CDR3 runs to 16 residues. Germline loops: CDR1 MGHDK, CDR2 SYGVNS. Trimming took off 4 bases at V and 7 bases at J, with 20 bases between the two ends. The CDR3 DNA follows: TGTGCCAGCAGTGGGGACTTCCACGGGGTTAATAATGAGCAGTTCTTC. This encodes CASSGDFHGVNNEQFF.